Shown below are 27 T cell receptor beta chains from a single sample sequenced in a study of blood T cell repertoires in COVID-19. Assay used: immunoSEQ multiplex PCR; TCRdb lists only in-frame clones, some missing. The table shows under 300,000 clones, with about nine tenths occurring only once. What was sequenced was PBMCs or T cells enriched from blood (not recorded which). The receptors were sampled from a woman in her twenties or thirties with acute COVID-19.

This rearrangement joins TRBV19 to TRBJ1-4; 8 nucleotides match TRBD1. The CDR3 spans 15 residues. With V trimmed by 6 bases and J by 4 bases, 7 bases remained unmatched. CDR1 is LNHDA and CDR2 is SQIVND in the germline V gene (reference sequence). DNA of the CDR3: TGTGCCAGTAGATCAGGGGGCACTTATAATGAAAAACTGTTTTTT. Residues: CASRSGGTYNEKLFF.

The chain has TRBV9 and TRBJ2-7; D is ambiguous. This CDR3 has 16 amino acids. CDR1 SGDLS and CDR2 YYNGEE come from the germline V gene. V dropped 4 bases and J dropped 2 bases, with 19 bases sitting between them. CDR3: CASSLLSEAKTYEQYF. CDR3 bases: TGTGCCAGCAGCCTACTTTCAGAAGCGAAGACCTACGAGCAGTACTTC.

V and J are TRBV7-9 and TRBJ1-5; possible D gene TRBD1, 6 bases. Germline lookup yields CDR1 SEHNR and CDR2 FQNEAQ (reference sequence). Trimming cost V 5 bases and J 1 base, with 18 bases left between them. This CDR3 is 17 amino acids long. CDR3 sequence: CASSRGAGVGSNQPQHF. The CDR3 nucleotides are TGTGCCAGCAGCCGGGGGGCAGGGGTAGGGAGCAATCAGCCCCAGCATTTT.

The V call is TRBV3-1 (or the pseudogene TRBV3-2), the J call TRBJ2-2; 7 nucleotides match TRBD1. There are 15 residues in the CDR3. Germline CDR1 reads LGHDT; CDR2 reads YNNKEL (reference sequence). V shed 4 bases and J 6 bases; nucleotides not matched to a gene: 8. CDR3 bases: TGTGCCAGCAGCCGAGACAGGGTAGGACCCGGGGAGCTGTTTTTT. Its translation is CASSRDRVGPGELFF.

This chain links TRBV2 with TRBJ2-7, with D possibly matching TRBD1 (5 bases). This CDR3 contains 13 residues. The V and J ends lost 7 bases and 6 bases respectively, with 16 bases between them. Germline V gene lookup returns CDR1 SNHLY and CDR2 FYNNEI. The CDR3 spells CASKETVVSEQYF. CDR3 in DNA: TGTGCCAGCAAGGAGACAGTAGTTAGCGAGCAGTACTTC.

V usage is TRBV5-3 and J usage is TRBJ2-7, with TRBD1 matching over 8 bases. TRBV5-3 is treated as an ORF (open reading frame) with a function not yet certain. The CDR3 consists of 17 residues. Unmatched junction bases numbered 10, after V lost 0 bases and J lost 2 bases. CDR3 in amino acids: CARSLAQWTGTPYEQYF. CDR3 sequence (DNA): TGTGCCAGAAGCTTGGCCCAATGGACAGGGACACCCTACGAGCAGTACTTC.

V usage is TRBV28 and J usage is TRBJ2-7, with TRBD2 matching over 12 bases. The germline V gene encodes CDR1 MDHEN and CDR2 SYDVKM. The CDR3 totals 15 residues. V was clipped by 5 bases and J by 4 bases; unmatched bases: 6. In DNA, the CDR3 is TGTGCCAGCAGTCGCCCCGGGACTAGCGGGTACGAGCAGTACTTC. Translation gives CASSRPGTSGYEQYF.

This chain connects TRBV7-9 to TRBJ2-3; 7 bases line up with TRBD2. Germline V lookup: CDR1 SEHNR, CDR2 FQNEAQ (reference sequence). J was trimmed by 2 bases and V by 4 bases; bases with no gene match: 6. The CDR3 extends over 15 amino acids. CDR3 nucleotide sequence: TGTGCCAGCAGCTCCCCTAGCGGATACACAGATACGCAGTATTTT. This sequence encodes CASSSPSGYTDTQYF.

A few counts support this clone. The rearrangement links TRBV5-1 to TRBJ1-3; 9 bases match TRBD1. V lost 4 bases and J lost 4; bases outside the gene matches: 9. This CDR3 comprises 16 residues. Per germline, CDR1 SGHRS and CDR2 YFSETQ. CDR3 coding DNA: TGCGCCAGCAGCGCAGCCGGGACAGGGTCCGGAAACACCATATATTTT. Its translation is CASSAAGTGSGNTIYF. Together with reference TRBV5-1 and TRBJ1-3, the CDR3 gives the full variable domain: KAGVTQTPRYLIKTRGQQVTLSCSPISGHRSVSWYQQTPGQGLQFLFEYFSETQRNKGNFPGRFSGRQFSNSRSEMNVSTLELGDSALYLCASSAAGTGSGNTIYFGEGSWLTVV.

V and J are TRBV10-1 and TRBJ2-4; D is possibly TRBD1 (5 bases). This CDR3 comprises 13 residues. Trimming took 5 bases from V and 11 from J, leaving 16 bases between them. Per the germline V gene, CDR1 is WNHNN and CDR2 is SYGVQD (reference sequence). The CDR3 loop is CASSQDRLGVQYF. CDR3 sequence (DNA): TGCGCCAGCAGTCAAGACAGACTGGGCGTTCAGTACTTC.

This chain links TRBV7-2 with TRBJ2-1; the D is unclear. The length of the CDR3 is 15 residues. The germline gives CDR1 SGHTA, CDR2 FQGNSA. V shed 3 bases and J shed 1 base, with 10 bases lying between them. CDR3 in amino acids: CASSFASGSYNEQFF. The CDR3, as DNA: TGTGCCAGCAGCTTTGCTAGTGGGTCCTACAATGAGCAGTTCTTC.

This sequence joins TRBV11-2 and TRBJ2-2; TRBD1 aligns across 8 bases. Germline lookup yields CDR1 SGHAT and CDR2 FQNNGV. The CDR3 loop spans 16 amino acids. Germline trimming cut 1 base from V and 7 bases from J; bases unmatched to any gene: 8. CDR3 in amino acids: CASSLVGQGAGGELFF. DNA of the CDR3: TGTGCCAGCAGCTTAGTCGGCCAGGGGGCCGGCGGGGAGCTGTTTTTT.

This clone was counted a single time. This chain connects TRBV6-5 to TRBJ1-2; 7 nucleotides align to TRBD1. Trimming cost V 6 bases and J 5 bases; bases outside gene matches: 6. CDR1 MNHEY and CDR2 SVGAGI come from the germline V gene. The CDR3 sequence is 13 residues long. The CDR3 protein is CASRGTALYGYTF. The CDR3 DNA sequence: TGTGCCAGCAGAGGGACAGCCTTATATGGCTACACCTTC.

The rearrangement links TRBV18 to TRBJ2-1; TRBD1 aligns across 9 bases. The CDR3 sequence is 16 residues long. CDR1 is KGHSH, CDR2 LQKENI, per germline. The V segment lost 2 bases and the J segment 6 bases; nucleotides outside the gene matches: 8. The CDR3 nucleotides read TGTGCCAGCTCACCAACGACAGGGGGGTTTCGCAATGAGCAGTTCTTC. This gives the protein CASSPTTGGFRNEQFF. Full variable domain (remainder filled in from reference TRBV18 and TRBJ2-1): NAGVMQNPRHLVRRRGQEARLRCSPMKGHSHVYWYRQLPEEGLKFMVYLQKENIIDESGMPKERFSAEFPKEGPSILRIQQVVRGDSAAYFCASSPTTGGFRNEQFFGPGTRLTVL.

This clone was seen a single time. The sample contains more than one DNA sequence encoding this CDR3. The chain couples TRBV5-1 to TRBJ1-1; TRBD1 is a possible D gene (6 bases). The CDR3 covers 14 residues. CDR1 and CDR2 (germline): SGHRS, YFSETQ. Trimming took off 0 bases at V and 1 base at J, with 7 bases between the two ends. CDR3 in amino acids: CASSLGTANTEAFF. The CDR3 DNA reads TGCGCCAGCAGCTTGGGGACAGCGAACACTGAAGCTTTCTTT.

This rearrangement joins TRBV15 to TRBJ1-3, with D possibly matching TRBD1 (6 bases). V lost 0 bases and J 0 bases, leaving 9 bases between the germline ends. In germline, CDR1 is LNHNV, CDR2 YYDKDF (reference sequence). CDR3 length: 16 residues. The CDR3 DNA is TGTGCCACCAGCAGAGATGACAGGAACTCTGGAAACACCATATATTTT. It specifies CATSRDDRNSGNTIYF.

The chain is built from TRBV28 and TRBJ2-2, with no clear D. V shed 3 bases and J shed 8 bases, with 4 bases lying between them. The CDR3 extends over 11 amino acids. The germline V gene has CDR1 MDHEN and CDR2 SYDVKM. This chain's CDR3 is CASSFGGELFF. CDR3 nucleotides: TGTGCCAGCAGTTTCGGGGGGGAGCTGTTTTTT.

The chain links TRBV7-9 to TRBJ1-1; maybe TRBD1 (6 bases). The CDR3 sequence is 12 residues long. Germline CDR1 reads SEHNR; CDR2 reads FQNEAQ (reference sequence). V was clipped by 4 bases and J by 7 bases, with 10 bases between them. DNA for the CDR3: TGTGCCAGCAGCTCCACAGGGAGTGAAGCTTTCTTT. Protein: CASSSTGSEAFF.

The V call is TRBV5-1, the J call TRBJ1-2; D is perhaps TRBD1 (6 bases). Per germline, CDR1 SGHRS and CDR2 YFSETQ. The V end was cut by 0 bases, the J end by 6 bases, with 12 bases between. The CDR3 loop spans 14 amino acids. DNA for the CDR3: TGCGCCAGCAGCTTGGGGACAGACTTTAATGGCTACACCTTC. Translated, it gives CASSLGTDFNGYTF.

This rearrangement joins TRBV25-1 to TRBJ2-1; D is unclear. CDR3 size: 11 residues. Trimming removed 6 bases from V and 9 bases from J, with 9 bases in between. CDR1 and CDR2 from the germline V gene are MGHDK and SYGVNS. The CDR3 nucleotides are TGTGCCAGCAGCCTATTAAGTGAGCAGTTCTTC. This encodes CASSLLSEQFF.

Comment on this clone: The same CDR3 arises from other DNA sequences in this sample as well. The CDR3 bases are TGTGCCAGCAGCTCTCAGGGGGGCAGCTCCTACGAGCAGTACTTC. This codes for CASSSQGGSSYEQYF. The chain combines TRBV7-2 with TRBJ2-7; a weak D match, TRBD1 (7 bases). The CDR3 is made up of 15 amino acids. Germline V gene data show CDR1 as SGHTA and CDR2 as FQGNSA. V was trimmed by 4 bases and J by 0 bases, leaving 13 bases between them. The full variable domain, rest sourced from reference TRBV7-2 and TRBJ2-7, is GAGVSQSPSNKVTEKGKDVELRCDPISGHTALYWYRQSLGQGLEFLIYFQGNSAPDKSGLPSDRFSAERTGGSVSTLTIQRTQQEDSAVYLCASSSQGGSSYEQYFGPGTRLTVT.

This chain joins TRBV12-3 or TRBV12-4 and TRBJ1-2; D gene uncertain. The germline V and J ends were trimmed by 6 bases and 5 bases, with 13 bases remaining between them. The CDR3 runs 13 residues. The CDR3 here is CASSPTRWYGYTF. CDR3 nucleotide sequence: TGTGCCAGCAGCCCCACTCGCTGGTATGGCTACACCTTC.

The chain has TRBV9 and TRBJ2-3; D call uncertain. Trimming shortened V by 1 base and J by 9 bases, and 15 bases separated the two germline ends. The CDR3 consists of 14 residues. Germline lookup yields CDR1 SGDLS and CDR2 YYNGEE. The CDR3 loop is CASSVTLVSDTQYF. CDR3 sequence (DNA): TGTGCCAGCAGCGTAACCCTGGTGAGCGACACGCAGTATTTT.

The rearrangement uses TRBV7-9 and TRBJ1-2, with TRBD1 matching over 9 bases. The V and J ends lost 0 bases and 2 bases, in that order; junction bases with no gene match: 7. CDR3 size: 17 residues. Germline V gives CDR1 SEHNR, CDR2 FQNEAQ (reference sequence). CDR3 sequence: CASSLALEGQGNYGYTF. In nucleotides, the CDR3 is TGTGCCAGCAGCTTAGCGCTTGAGGGACAGGGCAACTATGGCTACACCTTC.

The chain joins TRBV28 to TRBJ1-2, with a weak D call TRBD1 (6 bases). This CDR3 is 13 amino acids long. The germline V gene encodes CDR1 MDHEN and CDR2 SYDVKM. CDR3: CVTAGALNYGYTF. The CDR3, as DNA: TGTGTCACGGCGGGGGCTCTTAACTATGGCTACACCTTC.

The chain employs TRBV27 and TRBJ1-5, with TRBD1 matching 7 bases. Germline trimming cut 5 bases from V and 7 bases from J; bases unmatched to any gene: 8. The CDR3 runs to 14 residues. Germline CDR1 reads MNHEY; CDR2 reads SMNVEV (reference sequence). The CDR3 DNA is TGTGCCAGCAGTCAGACAGGGCAGGGCCAGCCCCAGCATTTT. Encoded protein: CASSQTGQGQPQHF.

This clone showed up just once. The chain combines TRBV2 with TRBJ2-3, with a possible D match to TRBD2 (6 bases). Trimming took off 5 bases at V and 5 bases at J, with 11 bases between the two ends. CDR1 is SNHLY, CDR2 FYNNEI, per germline. The CDR3 totals 13 residues. The chain's CDR3 is CASSRGGRDTQYF. CDR3 sequence (DNA): TGTGCCAGCAGTCGGGGAGGTCGAGATACGCAGTATTTT.